The 20 T cell receptor beta chains below come from one sample, sequenced in a study of identical twins' blood T cells. TCRdb independently ran MiXCR on the 5' RACE reads; one entry per CDR3 protein. The sample records 350,000 to 400,000 distinct CDR3 sequences, 28% being singletons. Sequenced material: PBMCs. The origin of the receptors is a woman aged 18 to 55 in good health.

This clonotype was detected only a few times. The CDR3 DNA reads TGTGCCAGCAGTGTAAGGACAGTAATTGAAGCTTTCTTT. Translation gives CASSVRTVIEAFF. This rearrangement joins TRBV6-1 to TRBJ1-1, with TRBD1 as a possible D gene (6 bases). The ends were cut back, 4 bases at V and 7 bases at J, with 13 bases in the middle. There are 13 residues in the CDR3. The germline V gene encodes CDR1 MNHNS and CDR2 SASEGT.

The chain couples TRBV12-3 or TRBV12-4 to TRBJ1-2, with 10 bases matching TRBD1. The CDR3 extends over 13 amino acids. The junction had 5 bases not matched to a gene; V was cut back by 6 bases and J by 7 bases. The CDR3 DNA reads TGTGCCAGCAGATCGACAGGGGGCCGTGGCTACACCTTC. This codes for CASRSTGGRGYTF.

This clonotype was seen just once. The chain combines TRBV7-9 with TRBJ1-6, with TRBD1 matching over 9 bases. This CDR3 region has 19 residues. CDR1 and CDR2 (germline): SEHNR, FQNEAQ (reference sequence). Trimming cost V 5 bases and J 1 base; bases outside gene matches: 12. CDR3 nucleotide sequence: TGTGCCAGCAGCCCTCGCTGGGACAGGGAAACGTCCTATAATTCACCCCTCCACTTT. Translation: CASSPRWDRETSYNSPLHF.

The chain combines TRBV20-1 with TRBJ2-3; 9 bases are a match to TRBD1. The germline V gene encodes CDR1 DFQATT and CDR2 SNEGSKA (reference sequence). V shed 3 bases, J shed 8 bases, and the junction held 15 bases outside the gene matches. The CDR3 spans 16 residues. CDR3 in amino acids: CSARVFRDRASSTQYF. In nucleotides, the CDR3 is TGCAGTGCTAGGGTATTCCGGGACAGGGCGTCCAGTACGCAGTATTTT.

This chain uses TRBV9 with TRBJ1-2; no firm D call. The CDR3 runs to 13 residues. In germline, CDR1 is SGDLS, CDR2 YYNGEE. Trimming removed 0 bases from V and 2 bases from J, with 5 bases in between. CDR3 nucleotides: TGTGCCAGCAGCGTAGCGGCGAACTATGGCTACACCTTC. Translating it yields CASSVAANYGYTF.

The CDR3 DNA follows: TGTGCCATCAGTGGGGTAGCGGAAAACACCGGGGAGCTGTTTTTT. It specifies CAISGVAENTGELFF. V usage is TRBV10-3 and J usage is TRBJ2-2, with D maybe TRBD2 (6 bases). Germline CDR1 reads ENHRY; CDR2 reads SYGVKD. The CDR3 loop spans 15 amino acids. V dropped 4 bases and J dropped 2 bases, with 11 bases sitting between them.

The gene calls are TRBV6-2 or TRBV6-3 and TRBJ1-1; D ambiguous. Trimming cost V 2 bases and J 3 bases, with 10 bases left between them. Looked up from germline, CDR1 is MNHEY and CDR2 is SVGEGT. The CDR3 has 14 amino acids. CDR3 residues: CASSYTSGYTEAFF. In DNA, the CDR3 is TGTGCCAGCAGTTACACCTCGGGGTACACTGAAGCTTTCTTT.

The V and J genes are TRBV5-1 and TRBJ1-1, with unresolved D. V lost 4 bases, J lost 3 bases, and 10 bases lay in between. The CDR3 spans 13 residues. Germline CDR1 reads SGHRS; CDR2 reads YFSETQ. The chain's CDR3 is CASSLSSDTEAFF. CDR3 nucleotides: TGCGCCAGCAGCCTCTCGAGCGACACTGAAGCTTTCTTT.

This clonotype was counted a few times. The V gene is TRBV7-2, the J gene TRBJ2-1, with D unresolved. The CDR3 runs to 15 residues. Trimming shortened V by 6 bases and J by 8 bases, and 20 bases separated the two germline ends. Germline V CDR1 and CDR2: SGHTA, FQGNSA. This CDR3 is CASRRSGIRVDEQFF. CDR3 bases: TGTGCCAGCAGGAGATCCGGAATAAGGGTTGATGAGCAGTTCTTC.

The V and J genes are TRBV7-2 and TRBJ2-3; D remains ambiguous. Looked up from germline, CDR1 is SGHTA and CDR2 is FQGNSA. Trimming cost V 1 base and J 5 bases, with 7 bases left between them. This CDR3 is 13 amino acids long. This CDR3 is CASSLEVGDTQYF. The CDR3 region has the DNA TGTGCCAGCAGCTTAGAGGTCGGAGATACGCAGTATTTT. The full variable domain, its missing parts supplied by reference TRBV7-2 and TRBJ2-3, is GAGVSQSPSNKVTEKGKDVELRCDPISGHTALYWYRQSLGQGLEFLIYFQGNSAPDKSGLPSDRFSAERTGGSVSTLTIQRTQQEDSAVYLCASSLEVGDTQYFGPGTRLTVL.

The chain carries TRBV12-3 or TRBV12-4 and TRBJ2-7; D assignment may be TRBD1 or TRBD2 (5 bases each). The ends were cut back, 5 bases at V and 5 bases at J, with 19 bases in the middle. The CDR3 is 15 amino acids. The CDR3 nucleotides read TGTGCCAGCAGTCTTCGGGGCGGAGAGGTCCACGAGCAGTACTTC. Encoded protein: CASSLRGGEVHEQYF.

The chain has TRBV9 and TRBJ2-7, with TRBD2 matching over 8 bases. J lost 6 bases, V lost 0 bases, and 8 bases had no gene match. This CDR3 region has 15 residues. Germline-derived CDR1 and CDR2 are SGDLS and YYNGEE. DNA for the CDR3: TGTGCCAGCAGCGTAGACGGAGCGGGAGTTTTCGAGCAGTACTTC. Its protein is CASSVDGAGVFEQYF.

This clonotype occurred once. The chain joins TRBV4-3 to TRBJ1-4; no firm D call. From germline, CDR1 is LGHNA and CDR2 YSLEER. V was pared by 3 bases and J by 10 bases, with 18 bases between. This CDR3 is 15 amino acids long. The CDR3 loop reads CASSHLRVGDAKLFF. The DNA for the CDR3 is TGCGCCAGCAGCCACCTTAGGGTCGGTGACGCAAAACTGTTTTTT.

Note on this clonotype: This sequence may be a read error, since a much larger clone differs from it by one base. This chain links TRBV7-2 with TRBJ1-2; no clear D. CDR1 is SGHTA, CDR2 FQGNSA, per germline. The CDR3 is made up of 13 amino acids. V shed 1 base and J shed 3 bases, with 6 bases lying between them. The CDR3 here is CASSLGPYYGYTF. The CDR3 DNA reads TGTGCCAGCAGCTTAGGCCCATACTATGGCTACACCTTC.

V and J are TRBV7-2 and TRBJ2-4, with D unclear. Deletions cut 5 bases from V and 3 bases from J, with 17 bases between. The CDR3 is made up of 16 amino acids. CDR1 SGHTA and CDR2 FQGNSA come from the germline V gene. CDR3 protein: CASSPEVALGKNIQYF. CDR3 nucleotide sequence: TGTGCCAGCAGCCCCGAAGTCGCTTTGGGCAAAAACATTCAGTACTTC.

The chain combines TRBV29-1 with TRBJ2-3; possible D gene TRBD2, 6 bases. V was trimmed by 8 bases and J by 1 base, leaving 13 bases between them. CDR1 SQVTM and CDR2 ANQGSEA come from the germline V gene. This CDR3 has 13 amino acids. CDR3 in DNA: TGCAGCACTCAGGCTAGCGGCACAGATACGCAGTATTTT. It yields the protein CSTQASGTDTQYF.

CDR3 in amino acids: CASSFDSSYNEQFF. The CDR3 coding sequence is TGTGCCAGCAGTTTTGACTCCTCCTACAATGAGCAGTTCTTC. V is TRBV27 and J is TRBJ2-1; no clear D. The V gene's germline CDR1 is MNHEY and CDR2 SMNVEV (reference sequence). V lost 3 bases to trimming and J lost 0 bases, with 6 bases between them. The CDR3 covers 14 residues.

This clonotype was seen a handful of times. The rearrangement links TRBV18 to TRBJ1-2; D is perhaps TRBD1 (6 bases). V gave up 6 bases and J gave up 0 bases, with 29 bases separating them. The germline V gene encodes CDR1 KGHSH and CDR2 LQKENI. This CDR3 comprises 20 residues. In nucleotides, the CDR3 is TGTGCCAGCTCTCCGGGTATTTTCGGGACACTAAGAGGAGCTAACTATGGCTACACCTTC. This translates into CASSPGIFGTLRGANYGYTF.

This clonotype was counted only a few times. Here the CDR3 reads CSVGQWTTEAFF. The DNA for the CDR3 is TGCAGCGTTGGGCAGTGGACGACTGAAGCTTTCTTT. The V call is TRBV29-1, the J call TRBJ1-1; D ambiguous. Germline V gene sequence: CDR1 SQVTM, CDR2 ANQGSEA. The CDR3 runs 12 residues. V was pared by 4 bases and J by 5 bases, with 11 bases between. The entire variable domain, with the rest obtained from reference TRBV29-1 and TRBJ1-1, is as follows: SAVISQKPSRDICQRGTSLTIQCQVDSQVTMMFWYRQQPGQSLTLIATANQGSEATYESGFVIDKFPISRPNLTFSTLTVSNMSPEDSSIYLCSVGQWTTEAFFGQGTRLTVV.

V gene TRBV7-9 combines with J gene TRBJ2-1; D gene ambiguous. CDR3 length: 15 amino acids. V lost 5 bases to trimming and J lost 0 bases, with 11 bases between them. Germline V gene lookup returns CDR1 SEHNR and CDR2 FQNEAQ (reference sequence). The CDR3 nucleotides are TGTGCCAGCAGCCCGGTAGGGTCCTCCTACAATGAGCAGTTCTTC. Translation gives CASSPVGSSYNEQFF.